Below are 17 T cell receptor beta chains sequenced from a single sample in a study of neurological immune-mediated disorders. TCRdb reprocessed the 5' RACE reads with MiXCR, giving one entry per CDR3 protein. The sample comprises 65,000 to 85,000 distinct CDR3 sequences, 2.5% to 3.5% of which are singletons, and more than 4% rests with the top ten. The sample taken for sequencing was PBMCs. The receptors come from a woman aged 45-65 years with multiple sclerosis.

The table lists this clonotype with many counts. The genes are TRBV11-2 and TRBJ1-6; 7 positions agree with TRBD1. CDR1 and CDR2 from the germline V gene are SGHAT and FQNNGV. Losses at the gene ends were 5 bases for V and 9 bases for J; bases not matched to a gene: 4. The CDR3 sequence is 13 residues long. This CDR3 is CASSPGGGSPLHF. The CDR3, as DNA: TGTGCCAGCAGCCCAGGGGGTGGTTCACCCCTCCACTTT.

Ten or more counts support this clonotype. The V gene is TRBV5-1, the J gene TRBJ2-1, with TRBD2 matching 9 bases. The V and J ends lost 4 bases and 7 bases, in that order; junction bases with no gene match: 9. The CDR3 is 15 residues long. The germline V gene has CDR1 SGHRS and CDR2 YFSETQ. CDR3 amino acids: CASSAGTSRQNEQFF. The CDR3 DNA is TGCGCCAGCAGCGCCGGGACTAGCCGTCAGAATGAGCAGTTCTTC.

In this sample, this clonotype turned up many times. J is TRBJ2-6 and V is TRBV20-1; possible D gene TRBD1, 6 bases. Germline loops: CDR1 DFQATT, CDR2 SNEGSKA (reference sequence). This CDR3 is 18 amino acids long. Trimming cost V 3 bases and J 4 bases, with 22 bases left between them. The CDR3 loop reads CSASSFRGSFLGANVLTF. The CDR3 bases are TGCAGTGCTAGCTCATTCAGGGGATCCTTCTTGGGGGCCAACGTCCTGACTTTC.

In its sample, this clonotype was seen many times. The chain joins TRBV7-9 to TRBJ2-1; TRBD2 matches at 15 bases. CDR3 length equals 20 residues. CDR1 and CDR2 from the germline V gene are SEHNR and FQNEAQ (reference sequence). Losses at the gene ends were 5 bases for V and 1 base for J; bases not matched to a gene: 12. The CDR3 loop is CASSVPPGTSGGSSYNEQFF. DNA for the CDR3: TGTGCCAGCAGCGTGCCCCCCGGGACTAGCGGGGGGAGTTCCTACAATGAGCAGTTCTTC.

This clonotype occurred many times. The chain couples TRBV10-3 to TRBJ1-2; the D is unclear. Germline lookup yields CDR1 ENHRY and CDR2 SYGVKD. V dropped 10 bases and J dropped 1 base, with 13 bases sitting between them. The CDR3 is 13 residues long. As DNA, the CDR3 is TGTGCCAACGGAGAAGGGTTTAACTATGGCTACACCTTC. This translates into CANGEGFNYGYTF.

In this sample, this clonotype turned up many times. V is TRBV28 and J is TRBJ2-1; D possibly matches TRBD1 or TRBD2 (5 bases each). This CDR3 has 14 residues. Trimming took 8 bases from V and 5 from J, leaving 16 bases between them. The germline V gene has CDR1 MDHEN and CDR2 SYDVKM. CDR3 DNA sequence: TGTGCCAGCGGGCGCCCCGGGGACCACAATGAGCAGTTCTTC. Amino acids: CASGRPGDHNEQFF. Looking up the rest from reference TRBV28 and TRBJ2-1 gives the full variable domain: DVKVTQSSRYLVKRTGEKVFLECVQDMDHENMFWYRQDPGLGLRLIYFSYDVKMKEKGDIPEGYSVSREKKERFSLILESASTNQTSMYLCASGRPGDHNEQFFGPGTRLTVL.

This clonotype was recorded many times. The CDR3 DNA is TGTGCCAGCAGCTTAGCTAGCGGCCACTACAATGAGCAGTTCTTC. Translation: CASSLASGHYNEQFF. The V call is TRBV7-2, the J call TRBJ2-1, with D possibly matching TRBD2 (6 bases). The CDR3 contains 15 residues. Germline V CDR1 and CDR2: SGHTA, FQGNSA. V lost 0 bases to trimming and J lost 3 bases, with 9 bases between them.

This clonotype appeared many times. V gene TRBV20-1 combines with J gene TRBJ2-3, with 14 bases aligning to TRBD2. The CDR3 runs 16 residues. With 5 bases clipped from V and 5 bases from J, the junction kept 9 bases outside the gene matches. Germline assignment: CDR1 DFQATT and CDR2 SNEGSKA (reference sequence). The CDR3, as DNA: TGCAGTGCTGAGACTAGCGGGGGGGGGCTAATAGATACGCAGTATTTT. This sequence encodes CSAETSGGGLIDTQYF.

This clonotype was counted ten times or more. The chain combines TRBV27 with TRBJ1-3; 7 bases align to TRBD1. The germline V gene encodes CDR1 MNHEY and CDR2 SMNVEV (reference sequence). The V gene end was trimmed by 4 bases and the J gene end by 0 bases; junction bases not matched to a gene: 9. The CDR3 has 17 amino acids. Here the CDR3 reads CASSSSGTDYSGNTIYF. CDR3 sequence (DNA): TGTGCCAGCAGTTCGTCCGGGACAGATTACTCTGGAAACACCATATATTTT.

This clonotype was found many times. The rearrangement uses TRBV20-1 and TRBJ1-6, with 8 bases identical to TRBD1. Germline trimming cut 4 bases from V and 10 bases from J; bases unmatched to any gene: 6. CDR3 size: 13 residues. CDR1 and CDR2 (germline): DFQATT, SNEGSKA (reference sequence). CDR3 nucleotide sequence: TGCAGTGCTACCGGGACAGGAGGGTCACCCCTCCACTTT. Its protein product is CSATGTGGSPLHF.

Ten or more counts support this clonotype. This chain joins TRBV5-1 and TRBJ2-3, with 7 bases lining up with TRBD2. The CDR3 length is 14 residues. The germline gives CDR1 SGHRS, CDR2 YFSETQ. V shed 7 bases and J 4 bases; nucleotides not matched to a gene: 9. The DNA for the CDR3 is TGCGCCAGCCGACTAGCCCCGGGGGCAGATACGCAGTATTTT. Its translation: CASRLAPGADTQYF.

This clonotype was seen ten or more times. The rearrangement links TRBV20-1 to TRBJ2-1, with D possibly being TRBD2 (6 bases). Germline V gene lookup returns CDR1 DFQATT and CDR2 SNEGSKA (reference sequence). CDR3 size: 16 residues. Trimming removed 6 bases at V and 0 bases at J, with 18 bases between. CDR3 loop: CSAHGGRPSSYNEQFF. Written as DNA, the CDR3 is TGCAGTGCCCACGGGGGTCGACCGAGCTCCTACAATGAGCAGTTCTTC.

This clonotype appeared a few times. This sequence joins TRBV13 and TRBJ1-2; D uncertain. The V end was cut by 5 bases, the J end by 10 bases, with 17 bases between. The germline gives CDR1 PRHDT, CDR2 FYEKMQ (reference sequence). This CDR3 is 13 amino acids long. DNA of the CDR3: TGTGCCAGCAGCCCTGGGCTGGCTGTGGTCTACACCTTC. Protein sequence: CASSPGLAVVYTF. Drawing the rest from reference TRBV13 and TRBJ1-2, the complete variable domain is AAGVIQSPRHLIKEKRETATLKCYPIPRHDTVYWYQQGPGQDPQFLISFYEKMQSDKGSIPDRFSAQQFSDYHSELNMSSLELGDSALYFCASSPGLAVVYTFGSGTRLTVV.

This clonotype has ten or more counts. This chain connects TRBV7-2 to TRBJ2-5; D gene ambiguous. Between the trimmed V and J ends, which lost 1 base and 2 bases, there was a span of 8 bases. This CDR3 comprises 14 residues. Germline CDR1 and CDR2: SGHTA and FQGNSA. The CDR3 reads CASSLVPQQETQYF. The CDR3 nucleotides are TGTGCCAGCAGCTTAGTCCCGCAGCAAGAGACCCAGTACTTC.

There are many counts of this clonotype. The V call is TRBV20-1, the J call TRBJ2-3, with D possibly called TRBD1 or TRBD2 (6 bases each). Trimming removed 3 bases from V and 2 bases from J, with 12 bases in between. CDR1 and CDR2 (germline): DFQATT, SNEGSKA (reference sequence). The CDR3 spans 14 residues. CDR3 coding DNA: TGCAGTGCTAGTACCGGGGGCGACACAGATACGCAGTATTTT. It is translated as CSASTGGDTDTQYF.

This clonotype was recorded at least ten times. The chain carries TRBV14 and TRBJ2-2; 8 nucleotides agree with TRBD2. V trimming: 3 bases; J trimming: 7 bases; junction bases outside the gene matches: 10. CDR1 SGHDN and CDR2 FVKESK come from the germline V gene. CDR3 length: 16 amino acids. The CDR3 protein is CASSHQAGVMIGELFF. The CDR3 DNA reads TGTGCCAGCAGCCACCAAGCGGGAGTAATGATCGGGGAGCTGTTTTTT.

This clonotype was recorded at least ten times. This rearrangement joins TRBV11-2 to TRBJ2-5; D could derive from TRBD1 or TRBD2 (6 bases each). V lost 6 bases and J 5 bases, leaving 22 bases between the germline ends. The CDR3 is 16 amino acids. Germline-derived CDR1 and CDR2 are SGHAT and FQNNGV. Here the CDR3 DNA reads TGTGCCAGCAGTCCTGACGGCAGACAGGCGGGGGAGACCCAGTACTTC. Residues: CASSPDGRQAGETQYF.